These T cell receptor beta chains were read from a single sample in a study of blood T cells in healthy people across ages. Each CDR3 protein is one row after TCRdb ran MiXCR on the 5' RACE reads. Of some 320,000 distinct CDR3 sequences in the sample, roughly 29% were seen once. Sequenced sample: blood. These receptors all stem from an older woman in good health. The CDR3 runs from the conserved cysteine through the conserved F or W. A D gene is named only where the DNA matches it firmly. Clone size appears in some rows only: once, few, many, or a class for an expanded clone.

D gene	V gene	J gene	clone size	CDR3 protein	CDR3 DNA
TRBD2	TRBV4-2	TRBJ2-1	NA	CASSQSTSGWVNEQFF	TGTGCCAGCAGCCAGTCGACTAGCGGCTGGGTCAATGAGCAGTTCTTC
TRBD2	TRBV7-2	TRBJ2-7	few	CASSPLAGEAYEQYF	TGTGCCAGCAGCCCCCTAGCGGGAGAGGCCTACGAGCAGTACTTC
NA	TRBV15	TRBJ1-5	NA	CATSRDSLGQPQHF	TGTGCCACCAGCAGAGATTCCCTCGGGCAGCCCCAGCATTTT
NA	TRBV7-9	TRBJ2-1	NA	CASSLSLTWTTHKGNEQFF	TGTGCCAGCAGCTTATCACTCACCTGGACTACCCATAAAGGGAATGAGCAGTTCTTC
TRBD1	TRBV18	TRBJ1-2	NA	CASSPGQANYGYTF	TGTGCCAGCTCACCTGGACAGGCGAACTATGGCTACACCTTC
NA	TRBV5-1	TRBJ2-1	NA	CASSLDVSYDEQFF	TGCGCCAGCAGCTTGGACGTTAGCTACGATGAGCAGTTCTTC
NA	TRBV6-2/TRBV6-3	TRBJ2-7	many	CASSYRRTGSHREQYF	TGTGCCAGCAGTTACCGAAGGACCGGGAGCCATCGCGAGCAGTACTTC
NA	TRBV11-2	TRBJ2-3	NA	CASSLGIADTQYF	TGTGCCAGCAGCTTAGGCATCGCCGATACGCAGTATTTT
TRBD2	TRBV12-3/TRBV12-4	TRBJ2-3	NA	CASSFVGGDADTQYF	TGTGCCAGCAGTTTCGTTGGGGGGGACGCAGATACGCAGTATTTT
NA	TRBV6-6	TRBJ1-6	few	CASASSSYNSPLHF	TGTGCCAGCGCTTCCAGCTCCTATAATTCACCCCTCCACTTT
NA	TRBV29-1	TRBJ1-1	NA	CSAQERTEAFF	TGCAGCGCTCAGGAGAGGACTGAAGCTTTCTTT
NA	TRBV5-1	TRBJ2-2	NA	CASSLAVNTGELFF	TGCGCCAGCAGCTTGGCGGTAAACACCGGGGAGCTGTTTTTT
TRBD1	TRBV24-1	TRBJ2-3	NA	CATSGGQDNTDTQYF	TGTGCCACCAGTGGAGGACAGGACAACACAGATACGCAGTATTTT
TRBD2	TRBV28	TRBJ2-1	few	CASSGLAGVVEQFF	TGTGCCAGCAGTGGCCTAGCGGGAGTGGTTGAGCAGTTCTTC
NA	TRBV6-6	TRBJ1-1	NA	CASGAGRGGKPEAFF	TGTGCCAGCGGCGCGGGGAGAGGTGGGAAGCCTGAAGCTTTCTTT
TRBD1	TRBV29-1	TRBJ2-7	few	CSVGIQGPAYEQYF	TGCAGCGTTGGGATACAGGGGCCGGCCTACGAGCAGTACTTC
TRBD2	TRBV20-1	TRBJ2-7	NA	CSARVAGEFYEQYF	TGCAGTGCTCGCGTAGCGGGAGAGTTCTACGAGCAGTACTTC
TRBD2	TRBV7-9	TRBJ2-7	once	CASSLVAGAPYEQYF	TGTGCCAGCAGCTTAGTAGCGGGGGCCCCCTACGAGCAGTACTTC
NA	TRBV25-1	TRBJ1-1	few	CASSEYDPVNTEAFF	TGTGCCAGCAGTGAATATGACCCGGTGAACACTGAAGCTTTCTTT
TRBD1	TRBV5-1	TRBJ1-4	many	CASSLASGTGGSKLFF	TGCGCCAGCAGCTTGGCCTCCGGGACAGGGGGCTCGAAACTGTTTTTT
NA	TRBV24-1	TRBJ2-3	once	CATADRVRTDTQYF	TGTGCCACCGCGGACCGGGTCCGCACAGATACGCAGTATTTT
NA	TRBV6-1	TRBJ1-5	NA	CASSEQDNQPQHF	TGTGCCAGCAGTGAACAGGATAATCAGCCCCAGCATTTT
NA	TRBV7-2	TRBJ2-3	NA	CASSLGNSDLPTDTQYF	TGTGCCAGCAGCTTAGGGAATTCGGATCTACCCACAGATACGCAGTATTTT
NA	TRBV6-1	TRBJ2-1	NA	CASNGQGVDEQFF	TGTGCCAGCAACGGCCAAGGGGTGGATGAGCAGTTCTTC
NA	TRBV4-2	TRBJ1-6	few	CASSQEIINSPLHF	TGTGCCAGCAGCCAGGAAATCATAAATTCACCCCTCCACTTT
NA	TRBV6-5	TRBJ2-7	NA	CASSYEGGRWEFF	TGTGCCAGCAGTTATGAGGGAGGCAGGTGGGAGTTCTTC
TRBD1	TRBV7-3	TRBJ2-1	once	CASSSETGNNEQFF	TGTGCCAGCAGCTCCGAGACAGGGAACAATGAGCAGTTCTTC
TRBD1	TRBV7-9	TRBJ2-5	few	CASSPIGTVIQETQYF	TGTGCCAGCAGCCCGATTGGGACAGTAATTCAAGAGACCCAGTACTTC
NA	TRBV5-1	TRBJ2-5	NA	CASSPRLVGALQTQYF	TGCGCCAGCAGCCCTCGTCTGGTAGGGGCCCTTCAGACCCAGTACTTC
NA	TRBV15	TRBJ2-5	many	CATSRGGETQYF	TGTGCCACCAGCAGGGGTGGAGAGACCCAGTACTTC
TRBD2	TRBV2	TRBJ2-1	NA	CATTRGSGTNEQFF	TGTGCCACCACCCGGGGTAGCGGGACGAATGAGCAGTTCTTC
NA	TRBV20-1	TRBJ1-6	NA	CSARRQGMASPLHF	TGCAGTGCTAGGCGCCAAGGGATGGCTTCACCCCTCCACTTT
NA	TRBV19	TRBJ2-1	NA	CASSIENLARSYNEQFF	TGTGCCAGTAGTATAGAGAACCTAGCGCGATCCTACAATGAGCAGTTCTTC
NA	TRBV24-1	TRBJ2-5	NA	CATSGVGGETQYF	TGTGCCACCAGTGGGGTGGGTGGGGAGACCCAGTACTTC
NA	TRBV29-1	TRBJ2-5	many	CSVLIGGFGETQYF	TGCAGCGTTTTGATCGGGGGCTTCGGCGAGACCCAGTACTTC
TRBD2	TRBV7-9	TRBJ2-5	NA	CASRLTSGGAWFF	TGTGCCAGCAGGCTGACTAGCGGGGGGGCTTGGTTCTTC
NA	TRBV5-6	TRBJ1-4	few	CASSLPHGGKLFF	TGTGCCAGCAGCCTACCGCATGGTGGAAAACTGTTTTTT
TRBD2	TRBV27	TRBJ2-5	NA	CASSSGTSGLETQYF	TGTGCCAGCAGCTCCGGGACTAGCGGACTAGAGACCCAGTACTTC
NA	TRBV10-3	TRBJ1-2	NA	CAISESWQAHYYGYTF	TGTGCCATCAGTGAGTCGTGGCAGGCCCATTACTATGGCTACACCTTC
NA	TRBV15	TRBJ1-6	NA	CATSLGLDNSPLHF	TGTGCCACCAGCCTGGGACTCGATAATTCACCCCTCCACTTT
NA	TRBV29-1	TRBJ2-5	NA	CSAGRLRGETQYF	TGCAGCGCTGGTCGCTTAAGAGGAGAGACCCAGTACTTC
NA	TRBV12-3/TRBV12-4	TRBJ2-7	NA	CASSLLGKNYEQYF	TGTGCCAGCAGTTTACTGGGAAAGAACTACGAGCAGTACTTC
NA	TRBV29-1	TRBJ1-1	many	CSVEDRYSSRTEAFF	TGCAGCGTTGAAGATAGGTACAGTTCGAGGACTGAAGCTTTCTTT
TRBD1	TRBV29-1	TRBJ2-4	NA	CSVAGQGIVLAKNIQYF	TGCAGCGTCGCGGGACAGGGGATTGTCTTAGCCAAAAACATTCAGTACTTC
NA	TRBV20-1	TRBJ2-7	NA	CSARVRSYEQYF	TGCAGTGCTAGAGTAAGGTCCTACGAGCAGTACTTC
TRBD2	TRBV28	TRBJ2-5	few	CASSPGEGRETQYF	TGTGCCAGCAGCCCCGGGGAGGGACGAGAGACCCAGTACTTC
TRBD2	TRBV10-3	TRBJ2-5	NA	CAISEAAGGETQYF	TGTGCCATCAGTGAGGCAGCGGGAGGAGAGACCCAGTACTTC
NA	TRBV28	TRBJ1-5	NA	CASNENTNQPQHF	TGTGCCAGCAACGAGAACACCAATCAGCCCCAGCATTTT
TRBD2	TRBV5-1	TRBJ2-5	NA	CASSLLAGVAETQYF	TGCGCCAGCAGCTTGCTAGCGGGAGTGGCGGAGACCCAGTACTTC
TRBD1	TRBV7-8	TRBJ1-4	once	CASSLVTGQRREKLFF	TGTGCCAGCAGCTTAGTCACGGGACAGCGGCGGGAAAAACTGTTTTTT
TRBD1	TRBV20-1	TRBJ2-1	NA	CSARDLGTGSNNEQFF	TGCAGTGCTAGAGATTTGGGGACAGGGTCGAACAATGAGCAGTTCTTC
TRBD2	TRBV29-1	TRBJ2-3	few	CSVEGLAGSGWGTDTQYF	TGCAGCGTTGAGGGACTAGCGGGATCCGGGTGGGGCACAGATACGCAGTATTTT
TRBD1	TRBV7-2	TRBJ2-2	NA	CASSSQGASGELFF	TGTGCCAGCAGCTCACAGGGGGCGAGCGGGGAGCTGTTTTTT
TRBD1	TRBV12-5	TRBJ1-2	NA	CASGLEPGQGRYGYTF	TGTGCTAGTGGTTTGGAACCGGGACAGGGGAGGTATGGCTACACCTTC
NA	TRBV4-1	TRBJ1-5	many	CASSQIPGSSQPQHF	TGCGCCAGCAGCCAAATTCCAGGGTCCAGTCAGCCCCAGCATTTT
NA	TRBV12-3/TRBV12-4	TRBJ2-1	few	CASSFLSGRQLTYNEQFF	TGTGCCAGCAGTTTCCTTTCGGGCAGACAGCTCACCTACAATGAGCAGTTCTTC
NA	TRBV3-1	TRBJ2-1	few	CASSGGAGEQFF	TGTGCCAGCAGCGGGGGCGCGGGTGAGCAGTTCTTC
NA	TRBV29-1	TRBJ1-4	NA	CSVDGGNEKLFF	TGCAGCGTTGACGGAGGTAATGAAAAACTGTTTTTT
TRBD2	TRBV3-1	TRBJ2-5	few	CASSRGLGGETQYF	TGTGCCAGCAGCCGAGGACTAGGAGGGGAGACCCAGTACTTC